The next 31 T cell receptor beta chains were all read from a single sample in a study of early T cells in non-severe SARS-CoV-2 infection. TCRdb processed the 5' RACE reads anew with MiXCR; each CDR3 protein has one entry. The repertoire holds about 71,000 distinct CDR3 sequences, with 9.5% to 15% as singletons. The source was whole blood, collected at baseline. The receptors originated from an adult who was a healthcare worker with PCR-confirmed SARS-CoV-2 infection or an uninfected control (not recorded which).

The rearrangement links TRBV11-2 to TRBJ2-7; D is unresolved. The V end was cut by 0 bases, the J end by 0 bases, with 6 bases between. Germline assignment: CDR1 SGHAT and CDR2 FQNNGV. The CDR3 totals 14 residues. The CDR3 here is CASSLDGNSYEQYF. CDR3 in DNA: TGTGCCAGCAGCTTAGACGGTAACTCCTACGAGCAGTACTTC.

This clonotype was counted between two and nine times. The chain employs TRBV20-1 and TRBJ2-7; D gene unclear. From germline, CDR1 is DFQATT and CDR2 SNEGSKA (reference sequence). The ends were cut back, 2 bases at V and 4 bases at J, with 9 bases in the middle. This CDR3 region has 12 residues. The DNA of the CDR3 is TGCAGTGCTAGACAACAGCGATACGAGCAGTACTTC. It yields the protein CSARQQRYEQYF.

This clonotype was counted a few times. V and J are TRBV29-1 and TRBJ1-1; perhaps TRBD1 as D (6 bases). V was pared by 7 bases and J by 4 bases, with 13 bases between. CDR3 size: 12 residues. Germline CDR1 SQVTM, CDR2 ANQGSEA. CDR3 region: CSGSKGGTEAFF. The CDR3 DNA reads TGCAGCGGGTCCAAGGGGGGCACTGAAGCTTTCTTT.

The chain combines TRBV5-4 with TRBJ1-4, with 7 bases lining up with TRBD1. Losses at the gene ends were 3 bases for V and 6 bases for J; bases not matched to a gene: 11. The CDR3 covers 16 residues. Germline V gene lookup returns CDR1 SGHNT and CDR2 YYREEE (reference sequence). The CDR3 DNA is TGTGCCAGCAGCTCCGTTCCCGGGACAGCCTATGAAAAACTGTTTTTT. Translated: CASSSVPGTAYEKLFF.

The sample holds a few counts of this clonotype. The chain links TRBV18 to TRBJ1-1; D not certain. V was shortened by 3 bases and J by 7 bases, with 6 bases between the two germline ends. Germline V gene data show CDR1 as KGHSH and CDR2 as LQKENI. The CDR3 is 11 residues long. DNA of the CDR3: TGTGCCAGCTCACCCGGAGATGAAGCTTTCTTT. Translation: CASSPGDEAFF.

The rearrangement uses TRBV3-1 and TRBJ2-1, with 8 positions matching TRBD1. Losses at the gene ends were 4 bases for V and 15 bases for J; bases not matched to a gene: 8. The CDR3 spans 12 residues. Looked up from germline, CDR1 is LGHDT and CDR2 is YNNKEL (reference sequence). The CDR3 nucleotides read TGTGCCAGCAGCCGTGGGGGACAGGCCCCGTTCTTC. It specifies CASSRGGQAPFF.

This clonotype was observed a handful of times. J is TRBJ2-5 and V is TRBV5-4; D perhaps matches TRBD1 (6 bases). Trimming cost V 1 base and J 5 bases, with 9 bases left between them. The length of the CDR3 is 13 residues. The germline CDR1 and CDR2 sequences are SGHNT and YYREEE (reference sequence). CDR3 sequence reads: CASSLWQGETQYF. The CDR3 nucleotides read TGTGCCAGCAGCTTGTGGCAGGGGGAGACCCAGTACTTC.

A few counts support this clonotype. The V and J genes are TRBV11-2 and TRBJ2-1; 11 bases fit TRBD1. Germline CDR1 reads SGHAT; CDR2 reads FQNNGV. The CDR3 contains 16 residues. J was trimmed by 7 bases and V by 5 bases; bases with no gene match: 10. The CDR3 region has the DNA TGTGCCAGCAGCCCCACGGACAGGGGGCGCCGGAATGAGCAGTTCTTC. It yields the protein CASSPTDRGRRNEQFF.

Many counts were recorded for this clonotype. This rearrangement joins TRBV11-2 to TRBJ2-1; 9 bases map to TRBD2. The CDR3 extends over 18 amino acids. Trimming cost V 1 base and J 4 bases; bases outside gene matches: 11. The V gene's germline CDR1 is SGHAT and CDR2 FQNNGV. The CDR3 region has the DNA TGTGCCAGCAGCTTAGGCCTCCTAGCGGGGAAGGATTACAATGAGCAGTTCTTC. Its protein is CASSLGLLAGKDYNEQFF. Full variable domain (rest looked up from reference TRBV11-2 and TRBJ2-1): EAGVAQSPRYKIIEKRQSVAFWCNPISGHATLYWYQQILGQGPKLLIQFQNNGVVDDSQLPKDRFSAERLKGVDSTLKIQPAKLEDSAVYLCASSLGLLAGKDYNEQFFGPGTRLTVL.

This clonotype came up many times. The genes are TRBV12-3 or TRBV12-4 and TRBJ2-3; 8 bases line up with TRBD2. The CDR3 has 14 amino acids. J gave up 6 bases and V 5 bases, and 7 bases lay outside the gene matches. In DNA form, the CDR3 reads TGTGCCAGCAGTGGAAGCGGGGGTTCTGATACGCAGTATTTT. Its protein is CASSGSGGSDTQYF.

In this sample, this clonotype turned up a few times. The chain employs TRBV27 and TRBJ2-5; perhaps TRBD1 as D (6 bases). The ends were cut back, 10 bases at V and 0 bases at J, with 12 bases in the middle. The CDR3 loop spans 13 amino acids. Looked up from germline, CDR1 is MNHEY and CDR2 is SMNVEV (reference sequence). CDR3 DNA sequence: TGTGCCACTCGACAGGTCTACCAAGAGACCCAGTACTTC. Its protein product is CATRQVYQETQYF.

The sample holds a few counts of this clonotype. V is TRBV5-1 and J is TRBJ1-5, with D hard to call. This CDR3 has 11 amino acids. Germline CDR1 and CDR2: SGHRS and YFSETQ. Trimming took off 4 bases at V and 7 bases at J, with 6 bases between the two ends. The CDR3 DNA follows: TGCGCCAGCAGCCGGGCGCAGCCCCAGCATTTT. Translated: CASSRAQPQHF.

The table lists this clonotype with many counts. V usage is TRBV29-1 and J usage is TRBJ1-1; no clear D gene. Trimming left V 6 bases short and J 1 base short, with 6 bases between. Looked up from germline, CDR1 is SQVTM and CDR2 is ANQGSEA. CDR3 length: 11 residues. DNA of the CDR3: TGCAGCGTCTACTCGAACACTGAAGCTTTCTTT. Amino acid sequence: CSVYSNTEAFF.

This clonotype was recorded a few times. The chain recombines TRBV25-1 with TRBJ1-1; D is uncertain. The CDR3 has 13 amino acids. Germline V gene sequence: CDR1 MGHDK, CDR2 SYGVNS. Trimming stripped 6 bases from V and 1 base from J, with 9 bases between. The CDR3 DNA sequence: TGTGCCAGCAGCAACCTCGGGAACACTGAAGCTTTCTTT. Translation: CASSNLGNTEAFF.

This clonotype has just a few counts. The chain combines TRBV7-2 with TRBJ1-2; D is undetermined. The CDR3 spans 15 residues. The V gene's germline CDR1 is SGHTA and CDR2 FQGNSA. V shed 3 bases and J shed 4 bases, with 15 bases lying between them. The CDR3 loop reads CASSLADPRSYGYTF. For the CDR3, the DNA is TGTGCCAGCAGCTTGGCGGACCCCCGAAGCTATGGCTACACCTTC.

This clonotype was seen a handful of times. The chain carries TRBV11-2 and TRBJ2-7; 15 bases line up with TRBD2. Losses at the gene ends were 5 bases for V and 4 bases for J; bases not matched to a gene: 3. Germline V gene lookup returns CDR1 SGHAT and CDR2 FQNNGV. This CDR3 is built from 15 residues. The CDR3 coding sequence is TGTGCCAGCAGCGGACTAGCGGGGGGGCGGTACGAGCAGTACTTC. Translating gives CASSGLAGGRYEQYF.

This clonotype has at least ten counts. The chain uses TRBV11-2 and TRBJ2-1, with TRBD2 as a possible D gene (7 bases). The CDR3 runs 15 residues. V was cut by 8 bases and J by 2 bases, with 16 bases left in between. CDR1 and CDR2 from the germline V gene are SGHAT and FQNNGV. The CDR3 reads CASLTSGGPYNEQFF. The CDR3 DNA reads as TGTGCCAGCCTGACGTCGGGGGGCCCCTACAATGAGCAGTTCTTC.

This clonotype occurred many times. This chain uses TRBV20-1 with TRBJ1-2; D is ambiguous. The germline gives CDR1 DFQATT, CDR2 SNEGSKA (reference sequence). The length of the CDR3 is 12 residues. Trimming stripped 3 bases from V and 4 bases from J, with 9 bases between. In nucleotides, the CDR3 is TGCAGTGCTAGGCCCGATGCCTATGGCTACACCTTC. This codes for CSARPDAYGYTF.

Many counts were recorded for this clonotype. This CDR3 reads CSVEGVGSDTQYF. CDR3 DNA sequence: TGCAGCGTTGAAGGGGTGGGGTCAGATACGCAGTATTTT. V and J are TRBV29-1 and TRBJ2-3; D unresolved. Trimming removed 1 base from V and 4 bases from J, with 9 bases in between. The CDR3 is 13 residues long. Germline V gene lookup returns CDR1 SQVTM and CDR2 ANQGSEA.

V usage is TRBV6-2 or TRBV6-3 and J usage is TRBJ2-7; no definite D call. CDR1 and CDR2 (germline): MNHEY, SVGEGT. The CDR3 is 12 amino acids. The germline V and J ends were trimmed by 5 bases and 6 bases, with 11 bases remaining between them. The CDR3 DNA reads TGTGCCAGCAGTCCCGACCGCCTCGAGCAGTACTTC. Translated, it gives CASSPDRLEQYF.

The table lists this clonotype with a few counts. The V and J genes are TRBV28 and TRBJ1-1, with D perhaps TRBD1 (5 bases). The V end was cut by 6 bases, the J end by 1 base, with 9 bases between. The CDR3 is 13 residues long. Germline V lookup: CDR1 MDHEN, CDR2 SYDVKM. CDR3 residues: CASRAGGNTEAFF. The CDR3 DNA follows: TGTGCCAGCAGGGCCGGGGGGAACACTGAAGCTTTCTTT.

The rearrangement joins TRBV15 to TRBJ2-7; D call uncertain. Between the trimmed V and J ends, which lost 0 bases and 3 bases, there was a span of 3 bases. Per the germline V gene, CDR1 is LNHNV and CDR2 is YYDKDF (reference sequence). This CDR3 has 12 amino acids. The CDR3 coding sequence is TGTGCCACCAGCAGAGACCACTACGAGCAGTACTTC. Protein product: CATSRDHYEQYF.

The V call is TRBV9, the J call TRBJ2-3, with a weak D call TRBD2 (6 bases). Germline CDR1 SGDLS, CDR2 YYNGEE. The CDR3 covers 15 residues. With 3 bases removed from V and 5 bases from J, the gap between germline ends came to 16 bases. The CDR3 nucleotides read TGTGCCAGCAGCGCCGCCGGGCGCGGGATAGATACGCAGTATTTT. This encodes CASSAAGRGIDTQYF.

The chain uses TRBV5-1 and TRBJ2-3; the D is unclear. V was trimmed by 2 bases and J by 0 bases, leaving 7 bases between them. This CDR3 spans 14 amino acids. Germline V lookup: CDR1 SGHRS, CDR2 YFSETQ. DNA of the CDR3: TGCGCCAGCAGCTTCTCCCAGAGCACAGATACGCAGTATTTT. Its protein is CASSFSQSTDTQYF. The full variable domain, with the rest looked up from reference TRBV5-1 and TRBJ2-3, is KAGVTQTPRYLIKTRGQQVTLSCSPISGHRSVSWYQQTPGQGLQFLFEYFSETQRNKGNFPGRFSGRQFSNSRSEMNVSTLELGDSALYLCASSFSQSTDTQYFGPGTRLTVL.

In its sample, this clonotype was seen a few times. The gene calls are TRBV10-3 and TRBJ2-1; the D gene could be TRBD1 or TRBD2 (5 bases each). The V and J ends lost 0 bases and 0 bases respectively, with 12 bases between them. The CDR3 is 17 amino acids. The germline CDR1 and CDR2 sequences are ENHRY and SYGVKD. The CDR3 protein is CAISESPRAGSYNEQFF. The CDR3 DNA follows: TGTGCCATCAGTGAGTCACCCAGGGCGGGCTCCTACAATGAGCAGTTCTTC.

The chain links TRBV6-2 or TRBV6-3 to TRBJ2-4; D not certain. Germline values: CDR1 MNHEY, CDR2 SVGEGT. V lost 4 bases and J lost 1, with 5 bases in between. This CDR3 is 13 amino acids long. This CDR3 is CASSLEAKNIQYF. In DNA form, the CDR3 reads TGTGCCAGCAGTTTGGAGGCCAAAAACATTCAGTACTTC.

This chain joins TRBV27 and TRBJ2-2; D is possibly TRBD1 (6 bases). The V end lost 2 bases, the J end lost 3 bases, and 16 bases lay between the germline ends. The germline V gene encodes CDR1 MNHEY and CDR2 SMNVEV (reference sequence). The CDR3 runs 17 residues. In nucleotides, the CDR3 is TGTGCCAGCAGTTTACGGCAGGGGCCGCGAGACACCGGGGAGCTGTTTTTT. Protein sequence: CASSLRQGPRDTGELFF.

The rearrangement uses TRBV10-2 and TRBJ1-1; no clear D gene. The CDR3 is made up of 11 amino acids. Trimming removed 7 bases at V and 2 bases at J, with 5 bases between. Germline V gene sequence: CDR1 WSHSY, CDR2 SAAADI. Written as DNA, the CDR3 is TGCGCCAGCATGGGAAACACTGAAGCTTTCTTT. It translates to CASMGNTEAFF.

This rearrangement joins TRBV12-3 or TRBV12-4 to TRBJ2-1; D gene unclear. This CDR3 region has 11 residues. The V gene lost 6 bases and the J gene lost 8 bases, with 8 bases spanning the gap. The CDR3: CASRIIDEQFF. CDR3 coding DNA: TGTGCCAGCAGGATCATAGATGAGCAGTTCTTC.

This clonotype was recorded a few times. V is TRBV4-2 and J is TRBJ2-3; 8 nucleotides match TRBD2. This CDR3 spans 17 amino acids. Germline CDR1 and CDR2: LGHNA and YNFKEQ. V trimming: 4 bases; J trimming: 0 bases; junction bases outside the gene matches: 9. The CDR3 protein is CASSRELADTSTDTQYF. Here the CDR3 DNA reads TGTGCCAGCAGCCGGGAACTAGCGGATACTAGCACAGATACGCAGTATTTT.

This clonotype was counted many times. The chain uses TRBV29-1 and TRBJ1-1; TRBD1 agrees at 9 bases. CDR3 length: 14 residues. Looked up from germline, CDR1 is SQVTM and CDR2 is ANQGSEA. After removal of 7 bases from V and 0 bases from J, the junction contained 6 bases not matched to a gene. The CDR3 spells CSAQDRGMNTEAFF. The CDR3 bases are TGCAGCGCCCAGGACAGGGGCATGAACACTGAAGCTTTCTTT.